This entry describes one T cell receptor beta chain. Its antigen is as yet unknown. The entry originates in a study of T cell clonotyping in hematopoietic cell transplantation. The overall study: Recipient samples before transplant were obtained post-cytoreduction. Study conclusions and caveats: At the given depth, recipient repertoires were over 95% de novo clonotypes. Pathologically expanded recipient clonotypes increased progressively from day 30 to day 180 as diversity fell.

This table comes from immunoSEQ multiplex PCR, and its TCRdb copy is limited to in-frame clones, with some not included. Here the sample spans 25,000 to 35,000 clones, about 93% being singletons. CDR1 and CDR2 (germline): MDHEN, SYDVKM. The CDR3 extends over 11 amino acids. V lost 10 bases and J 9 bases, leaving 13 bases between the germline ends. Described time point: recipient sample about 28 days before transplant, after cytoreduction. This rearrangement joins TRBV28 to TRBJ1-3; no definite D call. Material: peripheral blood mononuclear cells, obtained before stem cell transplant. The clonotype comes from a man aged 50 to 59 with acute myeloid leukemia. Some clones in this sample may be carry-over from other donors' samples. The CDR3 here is CAIPFGVTIYF. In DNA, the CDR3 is TGTGCCATCCCTTTTGGGGTCACCATATATTTT.